The 2 T cell receptor beta chains listed next were all sequenced from one sample in a study of prognosis after radiotherapy for stage I lung cancer. Two-round multiplex PCR, the amplification method, yielded TCR beta CDR3 from genomic DNA. Amplification during the initial PCR round employed primers specific to each TRBV and TRBJ gene. A single record per CDR3 protein comes from TCRdb applying MiXCR to the multiplex PCR reads. The sample records about 32,000 distinct CDR3 sequences, 35% to 45% being singletons. This sample comprised PBMCs, obtained before or after stereotactic body radiation therapy (not recorded which). These TCRs come from a donor aged 50 or older with non-small cell lung cancer.

About this clonotype itself: The CDR3 carries no conserved terminal phenylalanine or tryptophan, so it likely arises from a read error. V is TRBV7-2 and J is TRBJ2-2; the match to TRBD2 covers 9 bases. Germline CDR1 reads SGHTA; CDR2 reads FQGNSA. This CDR3 comprises 15 residues. The CDR3 loop reads CASSQWGLATWELFS. CDR3 coding DNA: TGTGCCAGCAGCCAGTGGGGACTAGCCACCTGGGAGCTGTTTTCT.

This chain connects TRBV6-1 to TRBJ2-1; TRBD2 matches 7 bases. CDR3 size: 17 residues. Trimming removed 7 bases from V and 4 bases from J; junction bases left unmatched: 16. The germline V gene encodes CDR1 MNHNS and CDR2 SASEGT. The CDR3 nucleotides read TGTGCCAGCACCGAAAGGACTAGAGGGGCCTTATACAATGAGCAGTTCTTC. As protein: CASTERTRGALYNEQFF.